This T cell receptor beta chain came from a study of Ad26.COV2.S vaccination and SARS-CoV-2 variants. Generated by immunoSEQ multiplex PCR, the TCRdb table keeps only in-frame clones and is missing some. The repertoire has more than 300,000 clones, just under 85% of them found once; the top ten carry 2% to 2.5%. Treatment given: around 19 received Ad26.COV2.S at low or high dose, single or two shots; about 5 received placebo; per-sample allocation not given. After the first vaccine or placebo injection, samples were drawn on day 63. This CDR3 comprises 16 residues. Germline values: CDR1 KGHSH, CDR2 LQKENI. The ends lost 2 bases at V and 2 bases at J; junction bases unmatched: 5.

J is TRBJ2-3 and V is TRBV18, with 9 bases that match TRBD2. Sequenced material: peripheral blood, taken in a trial of Ad26.COV2.S vaccine versus placebo. This receptor was taken from a person aged 18-60 years who received the Ad26.COV2.S COVID-19 vaccine or a placebo. The CDR3 here is CASSPAAGGLTDTQYF. CDR3 nucleotide sequence: TGTGCCAGCTCACCAGCAGCGGGGGGACTCACAGATACGCAGTATTTT. Full variable domain (missing parts from reference TRBV18 and TRBJ2-3): NAGVMQNPRHLVRRRGQEARLRCSPMKGHSHVYWYRQLPEEGLKFMVYLQKENIIDESGMPKERFSAEFPKEGPSILRIQQVVRGDSAAYFCASSPAAGGLTDTQYFGPGTRLTVL.